The rows below give T cell receptor beta chains drawn from one sample of a study of cytotoxic CD8 clonotypes in ibrutinib-treated CLL. Profiling relied on immunoSEQ multiplex PCR, and the TCRdb table lists in-frame clones only, not all of them. This sample has 49,000 or so clones, with approximately 51% found just once. The sequencing used PBMCs, collected after 12 months of ibrutinib treatment. The receptors derive from a human donor with chronic lymphocytic leukemia. The CDR3 runs from the conserved cysteine through the conserved F or W. A D gene is named only where the DNA matches it firmly. A clone size is listed for some rows: how often the clone was seen (once, few, many), or a class if it is expanded.

J gene: TRBJ1-2
clone size: .
V gene: TRBV5-1
D gene: .
CDR3 DNA: TGCGCCAGCAGGCCCGGGACAAGCGGGGGCTACACCTTC
CDR3 protein: CASRPGTSGGYTF

J gene: TRBJ2-1
clone size: .
V gene: TRBV7-6
D gene: .
CDR3 DNA: TGTGCCAGCAGCTTGGGCAACTCCTTTAGCTCCTACAATGAGCAGTTCTTC
CDR3 protein: CASSLGNSFSSYNEQFF

J gene: TRBJ1-4
clone size: many
V gene: TRBV7-9
D gene: .
CDR3 DNA: TGTGCCAGCAGCTTAGTGGCAGGGCTTCAGGAAAAACTGTTTTTT
CDR3 protein: CASSLVAGLQEKLFF

J gene: TRBJ1-2
clone size: .
V gene: TRBV9
D gene: .
CDR3 DNA: TGTGCCAGCAGCGTTTCATCCTCCAGCTGGTATGGCTACACCTTC
CDR3 protein: CASSVSSSSWYGYTF

J gene: TRBJ2-7
clone size: .
V gene: TRBV5-6
D gene: TRBD2
CDR3 DNA: TGTGCCAGCAGCTTGAACCTAGCGGGAGGCTACGAGCAGTACTTC
CDR3 protein: CASSLNLAGGYEQYF

J gene: TRBJ1-1
clone size: few
V gene: TRBV2
D gene: .
CDR3 DNA: TGTGCCAGCGGGATGGAAGTCACTGAAGCTTTCTTT
CDR3 protein: CASGMEVTEAFF

J gene: TRBJ2-7
clone size: .
V gene: TRBV28
D gene: TRBD1
CDR3 DNA: TGTGCCAGCAGAACCGGGACAGTGGATTACGAGCAGTACTTC
CDR3 protein: CASRTGTVDYEQYF

J gene: TRBJ1-1
clone size: .
V gene: TRBV6-6
D gene: TRBD1
CDR3 DNA: TGTGCCAGCATGGACAGGGTGGGCACTGAAGCTTTCTTT
CDR3 protein: CASMDRVGTEAFF

J gene: TRBJ2-5
clone size: .
V gene: TRBV6-6
D gene: .
CDR3 DNA: TGTGCCAGCAGTTATTACTCCCAAGAGACCCAGTACTTC
CDR3 protein: CASSYYSQETQYF

J gene: TRBJ2-3
clone size: many
V gene: TRBV6-1
D gene: TRBD2
CDR3 DNA: TGTGCCAGCAGTGACCCTATGACTAGCCTTTCCACAGATACGCAGTATTTT
CDR3 protein: CASSDPMTSLSTDTQYF

J gene: TRBJ2-1
clone size: once
V gene: TRBV27
D gene: .
CDR3 DNA: TGTGCCAGCAGGTTCGCGCCCGAGAGCTCCTACAATGAGCAGTTCTTC
CDR3 protein: CASRFAPESSYNEQFF

J gene: TRBJ1-2
clone size: few
V gene: TRBV5-1
D gene: .
CDR3 DNA: TGCGCCAGCAGCTTGGAAGGGAACTATGGCTACACCTTC
CDR3 protein: CASSLEGNYGYTF

J gene: TRBJ1-2
clone size: .
V gene: TRBV30
D gene: .
CDR3 DNA: TGTGCCTGGCTTGTAAACTATGGCTACACCTTC
CDR3 protein: CAWLVNYGYTF

J gene: TRBJ2-5
clone size: .
V gene: TRBV28
D gene: TRBD1
CDR3 DNA: TGTGCCAGCAGTCCGACAAAGACCGGGACAGGGGACTTC
CDR3 protein: CASSPTKTGTGDF

J gene: TRBJ1-2
clone size: .
V gene: TRBV4-2
D gene: .
CDR3 DNA: TGTGCCAGCAGCAGCCCTGGGGGCTACACCTTC
CDR3 protein: CASSSPGGYTF

J gene: TRBJ2-1
clone size: .
V gene: TRBV5-1
D gene: .
CDR3 DNA: TGCGCCAGCAGCCCGGGGACGTCCGGCCATGAGCAGTTCTTC
CDR3 protein: CASSPGTSGHEQFF

J gene: TRBJ2-1
clone size: once
V gene: TRBV18
D gene: TRBD2
CDR3 DNA: TGTGCCAGCTCACCTGCCGCACTAGCGGGAGGTAGATCCTACAATGAGCAGTTCTTC
CDR3 protein: CASSPAALAGGRSYNEQFF

J gene: TRBJ2-5
clone size: .
V gene: TRBV2
D gene: TRBD1
CDR3 DNA: TGTGCCAGCAGTGGTGACAGGGGGCGAGAGACCCAGTACTTC
CDR3 protein: CASSGDRGRETQYF

J gene: TRBJ2-1
clone size: .
V gene: TRBV21-1
D gene: .
CDR3 DNA: TGTGCCAGCAGCAAAGCCGAGGGGGCTGACGGGGTGGGGTACAATGAGCAGTTCTTC
CDR3 protein: CASSKAEGADGVGYNEQFF

J gene: TRBJ2-5
clone size: .
V gene: TRBV14
D gene: .
CDR3 DNA: TGTGCCAGCAGCCAAGATTTCTCGGGGACCCAGTACTTC
CDR3 protein: CASSQDFSGTQYF

J gene: TRBJ1-5
clone size: .
V gene: TRBV28
D gene: TRBD1
CDR3 DNA: TGTGCCAGCAGTTATCCCGGACAGGGGGGACAGCCCCAGCATTTT
CDR3 protein: CASSYPGQGGQPQHF

J gene: TRBJ2-1
clone size: .
V gene: TRBV2
D gene: TRBD2
CDR3 DNA: TGTGCCAGCATTCTAGCGGGGGTGGTTAATGAGCAGTTCTTC
CDR3 protein: CASILAGVVNEQFF

J gene: TRBJ1-2
clone size: .
V gene: TRBV27
D gene: .
CDR3 DNA: TGTGCCAGCAGTTTGAGGGGTCTAGATGGCTACACCTTC
CDR3 protein: CASSLRGLDGYTF

J gene: TRBJ2-4
clone size: once
V gene: TRBV4-1
D gene: .
CDR3 DNA: TGCGCCAGCAGCCCAGGGCAAGGTAGCAACATTCAGTACTTC
CDR3 protein: CASSPGQGSNIQYF

J gene: TRBJ1-2
clone size: few
V gene: TRBV29-1
D gene: TRBD1
CDR3 DNA: TGCAGCGTCGAGGACAGGGAAAGGAATGGCTACACCTTC
CDR3 protein: CSVEDRERNGYTF

J gene: TRBJ1-2
clone size: once
V gene: TRBV30
D gene: TRBD1
CDR3 DNA: TGTGCCGGGACAGGGAACCTCTATGGCTACACCTTC
CDR3 protein: CAGTGNLYGYTF

J gene: TRBJ2-7
clone size: .
V gene: TRBV5-1
D gene: TRBD2
CDR3 DNA: TGCGCCAGCAGCCCGGGGGGCGGGAGGGCCGGCGAGCAGTACTTC
CDR3 protein: CASSPGGGRAGEQYF

J gene: TRBJ1-2
clone size: .
V gene: TRBV5-1
D gene: .
CDR3 DNA: TGCGCCAGCAGCTTGGAGGTTACCCGCTATGGCTACACCTTC
CDR3 protein: CASSLEVTRYGYTF

J gene: TRBJ2-7
clone size: many
V gene: TRBV11-2
D gene: .
CDR3 DNA: TGTGCCAGCAGCTCGACCCTAGAGCAGTACTTC
CDR3 protein: CASSSTLEQYF

J gene: TRBJ2-5
clone size: .
V gene: TRBV4-2
D gene: TRBD2
CDR3 DNA: TGTGCCAGCAGCCAAGAAGGCGGGAGGGTTCCGGGAACCCAGTACTTC
CDR3 protein: CASSQEGGRVPGTQYF

J gene: TRBJ2-1
clone size: .
V gene: TRBV27
D gene: TRBD2
CDR3 DNA: TGTGCCAGCAGATCTAGCGGGTACAATGAGCAGTTCTTC
CDR3 protein: CASRSSGYNEQFF

J gene: TRBJ2-2
clone size: .
V gene: TRBV27
D gene: TRBD2
CDR3 DNA: TGTGCCAGCAGTTTACTAGCGGACCAAGGGACCGGGGAGCTGTTTTTT
CDR3 protein: CASSLLADQGTGELFF

J gene: TRBJ2-5
clone size: .
V gene: TRBV7-2
D gene: TRBD2
CDR3 DNA: TGTGCCAGCAGCTATACCGGGACTAGCGCAGAGACCCAGTACTTC
CDR3 protein: CASSYTGTSAETQYF

J gene: TRBJ1-2
clone size: many
V gene: TRBV29-1
D gene: .
CDR3 DNA: TGCAGCGTTGGGGGTACGAAAGACAGTTTCTATGGCTACACCTTC
CDR3 protein: CSVGGTKDSFYGYTF

J gene: TRBJ2-3
clone size: few
V gene: TRBV6-1
D gene: .
CDR3 DNA: TGTGCCAGCAGTCCGACAGGTAGCACAGATACGCAGTATTTT
CDR3 protein: CASSPTGSTDTQYF

J gene: TRBJ1-1
clone size: .
V gene: TRBV19
D gene: .
CDR3 DNA: TGTGCCAGTACCCGACAGTTCACTGAAGCTTTCTTT
CDR3 protein: CASTRQFTEAFF

J gene: TRBJ2-1
clone size: .
V gene: TRBV4-1
D gene: TRBD2
CDR3 DNA: TGCGCCAGCAGCCAACTGGGGGTAGCGGGAGACAATGAGCAGTTCTTC
CDR3 protein: CASSQLGVAGDNEQFF

J gene: TRBJ2-2
clone size: few
V gene: TRBV2
D gene: .
CDR3 DNA: TGTGCCAGCAGTGCGGATAGCGCGTATACCGGGGAGCTGTTTTTT
CDR3 protein: CASSADSAYTGELFF

J gene: TRBJ1-2
clone size: .
V gene: TRBV7-2
D gene: .
CDR3 DNA: TGTGCCAGCAGCTCTGACGGCCCCTATGGCTACACCTTC
CDR3 protein: CASSSDGPYGYTF

J gene: TRBJ2-1
clone size: .
V gene: TRBV5-6
D gene: TRBD2
CDR3 DNA: TGTGCCAGCAGCTTCGGACTAGCCCTCAATGAGCAGTTCTTC
CDR3 protein: CASSFGLALNEQFF

J gene: TRBJ2-7
clone size: few
V gene: TRBV13
D gene: .
CDR3 DNA: TGTGCCAGCAGCTTAGGCCTAGAGCAGTACTTC
CDR3 protein: CASSLGLEQYF

J gene: TRBJ2-1
clone size: medium-sized
V gene: TRBV5-1
D gene: .
CDR3 DNA: TGCGCCAGCAGTTACGACAGATCGTGGAATGAGCAGTTCTTC
CDR3 protein: CASSYDRSWNEQFF

J gene: TRBJ1-2
clone size: .
V gene: TRBV28
D gene: .
CDR3 DNA: TGTGCCAGCAGTTTAGGATTGGGATCTGGGGGCTACACCTTC
CDR3 protein: CASSLGLGSGGYTF

J gene: TRBJ2-3
clone size: .
V gene: TRBV2
D gene: .
CDR3 DNA: TGTGCCAGCAGCGGGACCGTAAACACAGATACGCAGTATTTT
CDR3 protein: CASSGTVNTDTQYF

J gene: TRBJ2-7
clone size: .
V gene: TRBV5-1
D gene: TRBD1
CDR3 DNA: TGCGCCAGCAGCTCCGACGTGACAGGGGGGTACGAGCAGTACTTC
CDR3 protein: CASSSDVTGGYEQYF

J gene: TRBJ2-1
clone size: .
V gene: TRBV2
D gene: TRBD1
CDR3 DNA: TGTGCCAGCAGTGGGGGGACAGGGCGCGATGAGCAGTTCTTC
CDR3 protein: CASSGGTGRDEQFF

J gene: TRBJ1-1
clone size: .
V gene: TRBV5-1
D gene: TRBD1
CDR3 DNA: TGCGCCAGCAGCTTAAAGGACAGCGCCGGACATCGACCAGGGGGAGCTTTCTTT
CDR3 protein: CASSLKDSAGHRPGGAFF

J gene: TRBJ1-2
clone size: once
V gene: TRBV14
D gene: .
CDR3 DNA: TGTGCCAGCAGCCAGGGGACGGCCGGCTATGGCTACACCTTC
CDR3 protein: CASSQGTAGYGYTF

J gene: TRBJ2-1
clone size: .
V gene: TRBV18
D gene: .
CDR3 DNA: TGTGCCAGCTCACCAGGACTGGACAATGAGCAGTTCTTC
CDR3 protein: CASSPGLDNEQFF

J gene: TRBJ2-7
clone size: .
V gene: TRBV4-1
D gene: TRBD2
CDR3 DNA: TGCGCCAGCAGCTCACGGGTGCGGGAGGGCCCAAGCTCCTACGAGCAGTACTTC
CDR3 protein: CASSSRVREGPSSYEQYF

J gene: TRBJ2-5
clone size: .
V gene: TRBV7-8
D gene: TRBD1
CDR3 DNA: TGTGCCAGCAGCAGGACAGGGCAGGTGGAGACCCAGTACTTC
CDR3 protein: CASSRTGQVETQYF

J gene: TRBJ2-1
clone size: few
V gene: TRBV14
D gene: TRBD1
CDR3 DNA: TGTGCCAGCAGCCTTATGACAGGGAATGAGCAGTTCTTC
CDR3 protein: CASSLMTGNEQFF

J gene: TRBJ2-7
clone size: .
V gene: TRBV28
D gene: TRBD1
CDR3 DNA: TGTGCCAGCACCGGGACAGTTGTCTACGAGCAGTACTTC
CDR3 protein: CASTGTVVYEQYF